These 23 T cell receptor beta chains share one sample of origin, sequenced in a study of response to subunit inactivated influenza vaccine (dated by TCRdb to the late 2010s). The library was produced with RT-PCR. Sequencer: Illumina HiSeq 2500. TCRdb applied fastp at Q25 and MiXCR to the public reads, then kept only in-frame beta chains. Merged by CDR3 protein, the rows form single entries marked with the most common genes and DNA. This sample gives 550,000 to 600,000 distinct CDR3 sequences in total; 10% to 15% of them show up just once. Roughly 10% of the sample is held by the ten biggest clonotypes. Here the sequenced sample was PBMCs from blood, taken on the day of vaccination. The receptor source for this set is a man aged 45-65 years who received an inactivated influenza vaccine. Donor details come from another sample of the same person, matched by shared clones.

The gene calls are TRBV7-9 and TRBJ2-7; D unresolved. This CDR3 comprises 15 residues. The V end lost 5 bases, the J end lost 1 base, and 15 bases lay between the germline ends. From germline, CDR1 is SEHNR and CDR2 FQNEAQ (reference sequence). The CDR3 bases are TGTGCCAGCAGCCCAAAGGCAAAAACTTCCTACGAGCAGTACTTC. Its translation is CASSPKAKTSYEQYF.

Ten or more counts support this clonotype. V is TRBV11-2 and J is TRBJ2-7, with 10 nucleotides matching TRBD2. The CDR3 contains 15 residues. CDR1 and CDR2 from the germline V gene are SGHAT and FQNNGV. After removal of 5 bases from V and 9 bases from J, the junction contained 13 bases not matched to a gene. The CDR3 DNA follows: TGTGCCAGCAGCACCGCTAGCGGGGGTTCTACGCCGCAGTACTTC. It yields the protein CASSTASGGSTPQYF. The variable domain in full, completed from reference TRBV11-2 and TRBJ2-7, reads EAGVAQSPRYKIIEKRQSVAFWCNPISGHATLYWYQQILGQGPKLLIQFQNNGVVDDSQLPKDRFSAERLKGVDSTLKIQPAKLEDSAVYLCASSTASGGSTPQYFGPGTRLTVT.

This clonotype showed up just a few times. CDR3 coding DNA: TGTGCCAGCAGCCCCTCTGGGGCGGGGGGGCGCTACGAGCAGTACTTC. It is translated as CASSPSGAGGRYEQYF. J is TRBJ2-7 and V is TRBV6-1; TRBD2 aligns across 9 bases. J lost 3 bases, V lost 6 bases, and 12 bases had no gene match. Germline-derived CDR1 and CDR2 are MNHNS and SASEGT. The CDR3 extends over 16 amino acids.

This chain connects TRBV7-9 to TRBJ2-7, with D uncertain. Germline V CDR1 and CDR2: SEHNR, FQNEAQ (reference sequence). The germline V and J ends were trimmed by 5 bases and 2 bases, with 22 bases remaining between them. The CDR3 length is 17 residues. The CDR3 DNA reads as TGTGCCAGCAGCCTCCCGGCTAGTCCCATCCCTCCCTACGAGCAGTACTTC. This codes for CASSLPASPIPPYEQYF.

This clonotype was counted ten times or more. The chain is built from TRBV6-2 or TRBV6-3 and TRBJ2-7; 8 nucleotides agree with TRBD1. V trimming: 5 bases; J trimming: 5 bases; junction bases outside the gene matches: 8. This CDR3 comprises 14 residues. Germline CDR1 is MNHEY and CDR2 is SVGEGT. Here the CDR3 DNA reads TGTGCCAGCAGTACGACAGGGGACTTCAACGAGCAGTACTTC. Its translation is CASSTTGDFNEQYF.

This clonotype was counted a few times. The chain uses TRBV29-1 and TRBJ2-1; the D gene is possibly TRBD2 (5 bases). The CDR3 sequence is 14 residues long. V was clipped by 4 bases and J by 1 base, with 11 bases between them. Germline values: CDR1 SQVTM, CDR2 ANQGSEA. CDR3 region: CSVGRRLSYNEQFF. The CDR3 coding sequence is TGCAGCGTTGGCAGGAGGTTATCCTACAATGAGCAGTTCTTC.

The J gene is TRBJ2-5, the V gene TRBV20-1; D unclear. The CDR3 spans 15 residues. Germline lookup yields CDR1 DFQATT and CDR2 SNEGSKA (reference sequence). V lost 6 bases and J 1 base, leaving 18 bases between the germline ends. DNA for the CDR3: TGCAGTGCGCCGACCATAACCGGGCCCCAAGAGACCCAGTACTTC. Encoded protein: CSAPTITGPQETQYF.

The gene calls are TRBV30 and TRBJ2-1; TRBD2 is a possible D gene (7 bases). The CDR3 covers 12 residues. CDR1 GTSNPN and CDR2 SVGIG come from the germline V gene (reference sequence). V was clipped by 2 bases and J by 8 bases, with 10 bases between them. The CDR3: CAWSSGGYEQFF. The CDR3 bases are TGTGCCTGGAGTTCGGGGGGCTATGAGCAGTTCTTC.

This chain joins TRBV12-3 or TRBV12-4 and TRBJ2-7; 8 positions match TRBD1. The CDR3 covers 15 residues. V trimming: 5 bases; J trimming: 4 bases; junction bases outside the gene matches: 10. The CDR3 DNA sequence: TGTGCCAGCAGTAGACAGGGGTTCGGCTTGTACGAGCAGTACTTC. Residues: CASSRQGFGLYEQYF.

Ten or more counts support this clonotype. The J gene is TRBJ2-1, the V gene TRBV5-1; D might be TRBD2 (5 bases). The ends were cut back, 1 base at V and 0 bases at J, with 14 bases in the middle. CDR1 is SGHRS, CDR2 YFSETQ, per germline. The CDR3 has 17 residues. The CDR3 coding sequence is TGCGCCAGCAGCTTGTCAACGGGATTGAGCTCCTACAATGAGCAGTTCTTC. Its protein product is CASSLSTGLSSYNEQFF. The entire variable domain, with the rest obtained from reference TRBV5-1 and TRBJ2-1, is as follows: KAGVTQTPRYLIKTRGQQVTLSCSPISGHRSVSWYQQTPGQGLQFLFEYFSETQRNKGNFPGRFSGRQFSNSRSEMNVSTLELGDSALYLCASSLSTGLSSYNEQFFGPGTRLTVL.

This chain connects TRBV7-9 to TRBJ1-4; 9 bases match TRBD1. Germline loops: CDR1 SEHNR, CDR2 FQNEAQ (reference sequence). CDR3 size: 13 residues. V was clipped by 5 bases and J by 14 bases; unmatched bases: 9. This CDR3 is CASSQDRGISLFF. CDR3 bases: TGTGCCAGCAGCCAGGACAGGGGTATTTCGCTGTTTTTT. The whole variable domain, remainder taken from reference TRBV7-9 and TRBJ1-4, is DTGVSQNPRHKITKRGQNVTFRCDPISEHNRLYWYRQTLGQGPEFLTYFQNEAQLEKSRLLSDRFSAERPKGSFSTLEIQRTEQGDSAMYLCASSQDRGISLFFGSGTQLSVL.

This clonotype was counted a few times. The rearrangement uses TRBV30 and TRBJ2-7; TRBD1 is a possible D gene (6 bases). This CDR3 spans 13 amino acids. Trimming shortened V by 1 base and J by 4 bases, and 11 bases separated the two germline ends. From germline, CDR1 is GTSNPN and CDR2 SVGIG (reference sequence). CDR3 sequence (DNA): TGTGCCTGGAGTGGGACAGAGCCTTACGAGCAGTACTTC. It translates to CAWSGTEPYEQYF. The full variable domain, in which reference TRBV30 and TRBJ2-7 provide the parts outside the CDR3, is SQTIHQWPATLVQPVGSPLSLECTVEGTSNPNLYWYRQAAGRGLQLLFYSVGIGQISSEVPQNLSASRPQDRQFILSSKKLLLSDSGFYLCAWSGTEPYEQYFGPGTRLTVT.

This clonotype was found a few times. The chain uses TRBV5-6 and TRBJ1-2, with D uncertain. Germline loops: CDR1 SGHDT, CDR2 YYEEEE. The CDR3 covers 15 residues. V was cut by 6 bases and J by 0 bases, with 15 bases left in between. The CDR3 loop is CASNRRRVTNYGYTF. The DNA of the CDR3 is TGTGCCAGCAACCGCCGGCGGGTAACTAACTATGGCTACACCTTC.

Only a few counts were recorded for this clonotype. The chain links TRBV5-1 to TRBJ1-4; TRBD1 matches at 9 bases. J lost 5 bases, V lost 3 bases, and 8 bases had no gene match. Germline CDR1 and CDR2: SGHRS and YFSETQ. CDR3 size: 16 residues. CDR3 amino acids: CASSSVVGQGNEKLFF. The CDR3 nucleotides read TGCGCCAGCAGCTCTGTTGTTGGACAGGGGAATGAAAAACTGTTTTTT.

The genes are TRBV12-3 or TRBV12-4 and TRBJ2-3, with TRBD2 matching 10 bases. The length of the CDR3 is 16 residues. V lost 3 bases, J lost 3 bases, and 6 bases stayed unmatched. The CDR3 spells CASSFPGTSVTDTQYF. In nucleotides, the CDR3 is TGTGCCAGCAGTTTCCCCGGGACTAGCGTAACAGATACGCAGTATTTT.

This clonotype was recorded a few times. The chain links TRBV5-5 to TRBJ1-4, with unresolved D. This CDR3 region has 17 residues. V gave up 1 base and J gave up 0 bases, with 13 bases separating them. Germline CDR1 is SGHKS and CDR2 is YYEKEE (reference sequence). The CDR3: CASSLSYQETTNEKLFF. The CDR3 region has the DNA TGTGCCAGCAGCTTGTCATACCAGGAAACAACTAATGAAAAACTGTTTTTT.

This clonotype was counted at least ten times. This chain connects TRBV6-2 or TRBV6-3 to TRBJ2-3; 14 bases match TRBD2. The CDR3 has 15 amino acids. Losses at the gene ends were 9 bases for V and 4 bases for J; bases not matched to a gene: 6. CDR1 and CDR2 (germline): MNHEY, SVGEGT. For the CDR3, the DNA is TGTGCCAGTTCTTGGGGACTAGCGGGAGCAGATACGCAGTATTTT. Protein product: CASSWGLAGADTQYF.

This clonotype was observed a handful of times. The genes are TRBV7-6 and TRBJ2-7, with 11 nucleotides matching TRBD2. The V segment lost 5 bases and the J segment 6 bases; nucleotides outside the gene matches: 3. CDR3 length: 13 residues. The germline gives CDR1 SGHVS, CDR2 FNYEAQ. This chain's CDR3 is CASSAGLAAEQYF. The CDR3 nucleotides are TGTGCCAGCAGCGCGGGACTAGCGGCCGAGCAGTACTTC.

This clonotype has only a few counts. V and J are TRBV7-2 and TRBJ2-5, with TRBD2 identical over 8 bases. This CDR3 contains 14 residues. The V and J ends lost 5 bases and 5 bases, in that order; junction bases with no gene match: 7. Germline V CDR1 and CDR2: SGHTA, FQGNSA. CDR3: CASSTGTSRETQYF. CDR3 nucleotides: TGTGCCAGCAGCACCGGGACTAGTCGGGAGACCCAGTACTTC.

This clonotype was detected only a few times. The rearrangement links TRBV12-3 or TRBV12-4 to TRBJ2-1; 10 bases match TRBD2. This CDR3 comprises 15 residues. J gave up 9 bases and V 0 bases, and 5 bases lay outside the gene matches. The CDR3 loop reads CASSLAGASGSEQFF. CDR3 bases: TGTGCCAGCAGTTTAGCGGGGGCTAGCGGGAGTGAGCAGTTCTTC.

This clonotype has a handful of counts. J is TRBJ2-5 and V is TRBV27; a possible D gene is TRBD2 (5 bases). The CDR3 is made up of 15 amino acids. Germline V CDR1 and CDR2: MNHEY, SMNVEV (reference sequence). V was pared by 6 bases and J by 4 bases, with 18 bases between. CDR3 sequence: CASSKTRAGAETQYF. The CDR3 DNA follows: TGTGCCAGCAGCAAAACTAGGGCGGGCGCAGAGACCCAGTACTTC.

The chain joins TRBV7-2 to TRBJ2-7, with 9 bases identical to TRBD1. Germline assignment: CDR1 SGHTA and CDR2 FQGNSA. The CDR3 length is 17 residues. Losses at the gene ends were 5 bases for V and 1 base for J; bases not matched to a gene: 12. CDR3 protein: CASSRNKPGQGSYEQYF. Written as DNA, the CDR3 is TGTGCCAGCAGCCGAAACAAACCGGGACAGGGTTCCTACGAGCAGTACTTC.

The sample holds many counts of this clonotype. The gene calls are TRBV2 and TRBJ2-1, with TRBD2 matching over 14 bases. V was clipped by 4 bases and J by 8 bases; unmatched bases: 4. CDR1 SNHLY and CDR2 FYNNEI come from the germline V gene. The CDR3 has 15 residues. CDR3 bases: TGTGCCAGCAGTGCGACTAGCGGGGGGGCCGATGAGCAGTTCTTC. Its protein is CASSATSGGADEQFF.